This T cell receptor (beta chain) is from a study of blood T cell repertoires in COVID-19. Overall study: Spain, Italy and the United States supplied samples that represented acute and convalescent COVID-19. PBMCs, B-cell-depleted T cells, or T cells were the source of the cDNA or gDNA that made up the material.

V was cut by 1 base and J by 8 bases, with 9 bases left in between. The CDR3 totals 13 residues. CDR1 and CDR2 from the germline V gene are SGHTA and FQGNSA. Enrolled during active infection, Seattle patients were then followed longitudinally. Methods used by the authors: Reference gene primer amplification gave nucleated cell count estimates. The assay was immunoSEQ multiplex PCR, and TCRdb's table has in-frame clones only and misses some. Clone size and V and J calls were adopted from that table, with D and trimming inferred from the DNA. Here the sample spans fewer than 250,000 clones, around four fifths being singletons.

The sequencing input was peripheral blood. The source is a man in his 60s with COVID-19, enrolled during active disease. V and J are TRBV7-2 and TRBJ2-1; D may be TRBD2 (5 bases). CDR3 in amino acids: CASSLGLPDEQFF. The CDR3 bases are TGTGCCAGCAGCTTAGGACTACCCGATGAGCAGTTCTTC.